These T cell receptor beta chains were read from a single sample in a study of cytomegalovirus exposure and HLA in healthy donors. Only in-frame clones appear in the TCRdb table, and some are missing; sequencing was by immunoSEQ multiplex PCR. This table has 130,000 or so clones, 70% to 85% appearing once. Material for sequencing was PBMCs. These receptors originate from a man younger than 35 in good health and CMV-seropositive. Both conserved end residues are part of each CDR3. The D gene is left open where the match is weak. Some rows mark clone size as missing; the rest say once, few, many or name a class of expanded clone.

V,D,J,size,DNA,CDR3
TRBV7-9,TRBD1,TRBJ2-2,.,TGTGCCAGCAGCTTACCGGGACAGGGTTACGGGGAGCTGTTTTTT,CASSLPGQGYGELFF
TRBV6-6,TRBD1,TRBJ2-5,.,TGTGCCAGCAGTACGCCCACAAGGACAGGCGATGAGACCCAGTACTTC,CASSTPTRTGDETQYF
TRBV4-1,TRBD2,TRBJ2-3,.,TGCGCCAGCAGCCAAGATAGGGGAGTAGCGGGGAGCACAGATACGCAGTATTTT,CASSQDRGVAGSTDTQYF
TRBV15,.,TRBJ1-1,.,TGTGCCACCAGCAGAGACGTGAACACTGAAGCTTTCTTT,CATSRDVNTEAFF
TRBV7-3,.,TRBJ2-5,.,TGTGCCAGCAGCTCCGTTGTCCGGGAGACCCAGTACTTC,CASSSVVRETQYF
TRBV23-1,.,TRBJ1-4,.,TGCGCCAGCGCCCACCGACCAGGTCCATGGTTAGAAAAACTGTTTTTT,CASAHRPGPWLEKLFF
TRBV9,.,TRBJ2-7,.,TGTGCCAGCAGCGAGAGTGGGGGGTCCAGTAAAGGGCCCTACGAGCAGTACTTC,CASSESGGSSKGPYEQYF
TRBV29-1,.,TRBJ2-1,.,TGCAGCGTGCCCACTAGATTCAATGAGCAGTTCTTC,CSVPTRFNEQFF
TRBV25-1,TRBD1,TRBJ1-2,.,TGTGCCAGCAGTGAATCCCGGGACAGGGGCAAAGGCTACACCTTC,CASSESRDRGKGYTF
TRBV6-5,TRBD2,TRBJ2-1,.,TGTGCCAGCACCGGGACTAGTTTTATCTATGAGCAGTTCTTC,CASTGTSFIYEQFF
TRBV7-6,.,TRBJ2-7,few,TGTGCCAGCAGCTTAGCGGCCGGGGATGGCGCCGAGCAGTACTTC,CASSLAAGDGAEQYF
TRBV5-4,.,TRBJ2-7,.,TGTGCCAGCCGTTCCCAGGCTGACTACGAGCAGTACTTC,CASRSQADYEQYF
TRBV15,.,TRBJ1-1,few,TGTGCCACCAGCAGAGATCTCACACCCAACACTGAAGCTTTCTTT,CATSRDLTPNTEAFF
TRBV6-5,TRBD2,TRBJ2-3,.,TGTGCCAGCAGGCCGACTAGCGGGACCACAGATACGCAGTATTTT,CASRPTSGTTDTQYF
TRBV6-6,TRBD1,TRBJ2-7,.,TGTGCCAGCAGGGCGGGACAGGGGGCCCCTGACGAGCAGTACTTC,CASRAGQGAPDEQYF
TRBV5-4,TRBD1,TRBJ1-2,few,TGTGCCAGCAGCTCGGACAGGGAATCGGATGGCTACACCTTC,CASSSDRESDGYTF
TRBV25-1,TRBD1,TRBJ1-4,few,TGTGCCAGCACCGGACAGGGTTCCGCTTATGAAAAACTGTTTTTT,CASTGQGSAYEKLFF
TRBV28,TRBD2,TRBJ2-5,few,TGTGCCAGCCTGACTAGCGGCTACCAAGAGACCCAGTACTTC,CASLTSGYQETQYF
TRBV10-2,TRBD1,TRBJ1-3,few,TGCGCCAGCAGTGAGTCGACAGGGCCTACTGGAAACACCATATATTTT,CASSESTGPTGNTIYF
TRBV10-3,TRBD2,TRBJ2-7,.,TGTGCCATCAGTGCTTCTAGCGGGAGGTCCTCCTACGAGCAGTACTTC,CAISASSGRSSYEQYF
TRBV12-5,TRBD1,TRBJ1-5,.,TGTGCTAGTGGTTCCGACAGGGTTAGCAATCAGCCCCAGCATTTT,CASGSDRVSNQPQHF
TRBV6-1,.,TRBJ1-5,.,TGTGCCAGCAGTGAACAGGACTATGATAGCAATCAGCCCCAGCATTTT,CASSEQDYDSNQPQHF
TRBV28,TRBD1,TRBJ2-7,.,TGTGCCAGCACCCTTGAGGCAGGGGGACGATACGAGCAGTACTTC,CASTLEAGGRYEQYF
TRBV30,.,TRBJ2-2,.,TGTGCCTGGGAGACTACAAACACCGGGGAGCTGTTTTTT,CAWETTNTGELFF
TRBV6-1,TRBD1,TRBJ1-1,.,TGTGCCAGCAGTGAATCGGAGAAATACAGGGGCCCCTTTGAAGCTTTCTTT,CASSESEKYRGPFEAFF
TRBV6-1,.,TRBJ2-7,few,TGTGCCAGCAGGCCCCCGGACAGCTCCTACGAGCAGTACTTC,CASRPPDSSYEQYF
TRBV4-2,.,TRBJ2-5,.,TGTGCCAGCAGCCAAGACCGGGGGACCCCCCAAGAGACCCAGTACTTC,CASSQDRGTPQETQYF
TRBV5-4,TRBD2,TRBJ2-2,.,TGTGCCAGCAGCTTGGCGCCTAGCGGGGGAACCGGGGAGCTGTTTTTT,CASSLAPSGGTGELFF
TRBV2,.,TRBJ1-5,.,TGTGCCAGCAGGCCGACAGACCTTAGCAATCAGCCCCAGCATTTT,CASRPTDLSNQPQHF
TRBV15,.,TRBJ1-1,once,TGTGCCACCAGCAGTATCCAGGGCAGCCTACGGATTGACACTGAAGCTTTCTTT,CATSSIQGSLRIDTEAFF
TRBV11-2,.,TRBJ1-4,.,TGTGCCAGCAGCTTACTTCGGGGGGCAGTGGACAAACTGTTTTTT,CASSLLRGAVDKLFF
TRBV15,TRBD1,TRBJ2-7,.,TGTGCCACCAGCAGAGATCCTACAGGGGCGTCCTACGAGCAGTACTTC,CATSRDPTGASYEQYF
TRBV6-6,.,TRBJ1-2,.,TGTGCCAGCAGTTACTCTACAGGGCACTATGGCTACACCTTC,CASSYSTGHYGYTF
TRBV27,.,TRBJ2-5,.,TGTGCCAGCAGGGGGGGTTCTGGGCAGCCCCGTGAGACCCAGTACTTC,CASRGGSGQPRETQYF
TRBV5-4,.,TRBJ1-1,.,TGTGCCAGCAGCTTGGCGGACGGGGGGCAGACTGAAGCTTTCTTT,CASSLADGGQTEAFF
TRBV13,TRBD1,TRBJ1-1,.,TGTGCCAGCAGCGGACGGGACAGCAACACTGAAGCTTTCTTT,CASSGRDSNTEAFF
TRBV27,TRBD2,TRBJ2-7,.,TGTGCCAGCAGTTCGCCTTGGCGGGAGGGATCCGAGCAGTACTTC,CASSSPWREGSEQYF
TRBV9,.,TRBJ2-2,.,TGTGCCAGCAGCGTAGTTTGGGGGGCGAACACCGGGGAGCTGTTTTTT,CASSVVWGANTGELFF
TRBV6-1,.,TRBJ1-1,.,TGTGCCAGCAGTGAGGGGGGAGGTGCCGAGGAAGCTTTCTTT,CASSEGGGAEEAFF
TRBV10-3,TRBD1,TRBJ1-4,.,TGTGCCATCAGCCCGGGACAGGGATACGAAAAACTGTTTTTT,CAISPGQGYEKLFF
TRBV13,.,TRBJ2-7,.,TGTGCCAGCAGCTTCGGGGACTACGAGCAGTACTTC,CASSFGDYEQYF
TRBV7-8,TRBD1,TRBJ2-7,.,TGTGCCAGCAGCTCCGGGACAGGGGGCGACGAGCAGTACTTC,CASSSGTGGDEQYF
TRBV5-6,TRBD1,TRBJ2-7,.,TGTGCCAGCAGCCGGGACAGGGGCTCCTCCTACGAGCAGTACTTC,CASSRDRGSSYEQYF
TRBV27,TRBD1,TRBJ2-7,.,TGTGCCAGCAGTTCGACAGGGTTTAACTACGAGCAGTACTTC,CASSSTGFNYEQYF
TRBV9,TRBD2,TRBJ2-7,.,TGTGCCAGCAGCCCTCCGTTGGGACTAGCGTCCGAGCAGTACTTC,CASSPPLGLASEQYF
TRBV9,.,TRBJ1-1,.,TGTGCCAGCAGCGTAAGTCCCGGGTACACTGAAGCTTTCTTT,CASSVSPGYTEAFF
TRBV19,TRBD2,TRBJ2-1,once,TGTGCCAGTAGTATCGGGAATAGCGGGAGAAGACGGAATGAGCAGTTCTTC,CASSIGNSGRRRNEQFF
TRBV7-8,.,TRBJ2-7,.,TGTGCCAGCAGCGAACAGGGTGGGGGACCATACGAGCAGTACTTC,CASSEQGGGPYEQYF
TRBV6-1,.,TRBJ1-1,few,TGTGCCAGCAGCCCCCGAGGCGTCGGCACTGAAGCTTTCTTT,CASSPRGVGTEAFF
TRBV6-5,.,TRBJ2-5,.,TGTGCCAGCAGTTACCCCCCCGCCCAGTACTTC,CASSYPPAQYF
TRBV5-1,.,TRBJ2-1,.,TGCGCCAGCAGCTTGCCCCCGAGAGAGCAGTTCTTC,CASSLPPREQFF
TRBV5-6,TRBD2,TRBJ2-1,.,TGTGCCAGCAGCCCGGGGACTAGCGGGGTGTACAATGAGCAGTTCTTC,CASSPGTSGVYNEQFF
TRBV29-1,TRBD1,TRBJ1-1,few,TGCAGCGTTCTCGGACAGGGGAACACTGAAGCTTTCTTT,CSVLGQGNTEAFF
TRBV7-9,TRBD1,TRBJ2-5,.,TGTGCCAGCAGACTCCTGGGACAGCAAGAGACCCAGTACTTC,CASRLLGQQETQYF
TRBV13,TRBD1,TRBJ2-5,once,TGTGCCAGCAGCTACGGACAGGGGGCCAACTTC,CASSYGQGANF
TRBV29-1,.,TRBJ2-5,.,TGCAGCGTTGAACAGGCCCCAGGCAGGGGAGAAGAGACCCAGTACTTC,CSVEQAPGRGEETQYF
TRBV29-1,TRBD1,TRBJ1-2,.,TGCAGCGTTGCGACAGGGGGAACCTATGGCTACACCTTC,CSVATGGTYGYTF
TRBV5-4,.,TRBJ1-2,.,TGTGCCAGCAGCCCGCGGGAGACTAACTATGGCTACACCTTC,CASSPRETNYGYTF
TRBV5-6,.,TRBJ2-5,.,TGTGCCAGCAGCGAGGGACTTAGCGAGGAGACCCAGTACTTC,CASSEGLSEETQYF
TRBV28,TRBD2,TRBJ2-1,.,TGTGCCAGCAGCACTTATATTCAGCGGGAGGTCAATGAGCAGTTCTTC,CASSTYIQREVNEQFF